In its sample, the clone carrying this T cell receptor beta chain was seen a few times. This CDR3 region has 15 residues. Germline-derived CDR1 and CDR2 are ENHRY and SYGVKD. V lost 0 bases to trimming and J lost 0 bases, with 9 bases between them. These data are taken from a study of early T cells in non-severe SARS-CoV-2 infection. As for the study in general: With bulk RNA from unsorted whole blood as input, sequencing yielded unpaired chains.

A single record per CDR3 protein comes from TCRdb applying MiXCR to the 5' RACE reads. The sample gives about 59,000 distinct CDR3 sequences, roughly an eighth of which show up once; about 9.3% is in the top ten. The V call is TRBV10-3, the J call TRBJ2-7; weak D call: TRBD1 (6 bases). The input for sequencing was whole blood, taken at baseline. This TCR came from an adult who was a healthcare worker with PCR-confirmed SARS-CoV-2 infection or an uninfected control (not recorded which). DNA for the CDR3: TGTGCCATCAGTGAGTCTCGGGACACCTCCTACGAGCAGTACTTC. Encoded protein: CAISESRDTSYEQYF.